Below, one T cell receptor beta chain is given with its context. Germline trimming cut 6 bases from V and 6 bases from J; bases unmatched to any gene: 12. Germline V lookup: CDR1 MNHEY, CDR2 SVGEGT. The CDR3 is 16 amino acids. This entry comes from a study of blood T cell repertoires in COVID-19. As for the study in general: Sites across the United States, Italy and Spain contributed samples from acute and convalescent COVID-19. T cells, B-cell-depleted T cells, or PBMCs supplied cDNA or gDNA.

Per the authors' pipeline: Reference gene primer amplification yielded estimated nucleated cell counts. This table comes from immunoSEQ multiplex PCR, and its TCRdb copy is limited to in-frame clones, with some not included. Clone size and V and J calls were adopted from that table, with D and trimming inferred from the DNA. Here the sample spans a few hundred thousand clones, roughly 89% being singletons. This receptor was obtained from a young man who had recovered from COVID-19. The chain carries TRBV6-2 or TRBV6-3 and TRBJ2-3, with 10 bases identical to TRBD1. The sequencing input was peripheral blood. The chain's CDR3 is CASSRQGATDQDTQYF. CDR3 DNA sequence: TGTGCCAGCAGCCGACAGGGGGCGACTGACCAGGATACGCAGTATTTT.